A single count supports the clone carrying this T cell receptor (beta chain). The source of the sample is a study of cytomegalovirus exposure and HLA in healthy donors. The CDR3 totals 18 residues. Looked up from germline, CDR1 is MNHEY and CDR2 is SMNVEV (reference sequence). V dropped 2 bases and J dropped 3; count of bases not matched to a gene: 11. Generated by immunoSEQ multiplex PCR, the TCRdb table keeps only in-frame clones and is missing some. The data hold 120,000 or so clones, with roughly 82% observed a single time. The TCR sequence derives from a man in his late teens or twenties in good health and CMV-seronegative. The sample consisted of PBMCs. The V and J genes are TRBV27 and TRBJ2-2; 8 nucleotides align to TRBD2. The CDR3 DNA sequence: TGTGCCAGCAGTTTAGAAGGGTTAGCGGGAAGACACACCGGGGAGCTGTTTTTT. Encoded protein: CASSLEGLAGRHTGELFF.